A single sample gave rise to the 29 T cell receptor beta chains below, sequenced in a study of regulatory T cells in long-lasting Graves disease. Libraries of TCR beta came from iRepertoire HTBI primers plus Arm-PCR of CDR3 regions. TCRdb reanalysed the multiplex PCR reads using MiXCR and keeps one entry per CDR3 protein. The sample comprises around 400,000 distinct CDR3 sequences, less than 30% of which are singletons, and approximately 27% rests with the top ten. Regarding time point: persistent/refractory GD, antithyroid drugs over 5 years with positive TRAb. The authors made the TCR library using RNA they extracted from PBMCs. The sequencing here drew on peripheral blood mononuclear cells (PBMCs), taken when the disease was refractory, from a patient treated with antithyroid drugs. All receptors come from a woman between 35 and 50 years old with Graves disease.

This clonotype came up a few times. The gene calls are TRBV6-9 and TRBJ2-2; 7 nucleotides agree with TRBD2. From germline, CDR1 is MNHGY and CDR2 SVAAGI. The V and J ends lost 3 bases and 6 bases, in that order; junction bases with no gene match: 4. There are 14 residues in the CDR3. For the CDR3, the DNA is TGTGCCAGCAGTTACCTCGCGGGAGCCGGGGAGCTGTTTTTT. Amino acids: CASSYLAGAGELFF.

V usage is TRBV4-2 and J usage is TRBJ1-1; weak D call: TRBD1 (5 bases). V was pared by 6 bases and J by 4 bases, with 15 bases between. CDR1 and CDR2 (germline): LGHNA, YNFKEQ. This CDR3 has 14 residues. The CDR3 DNA follows: TGTGCCAGCAGTTTCGACCGGGACCGCACTGAAGCTTTCTTT. The encoded protein is CASSFDRDRTEAFF.

This clonotype was observed at least ten times. This rearrangement joins TRBV2 to TRBJ2-5; 7 bases map to TRBD1. The CDR3 consists of 15 residues. V dropped 6 bases and J dropped 1; count of bases not matched to a gene: 8. CDR1 is SNHLY and CDR2 is FYNNEI in the germline V gene. The CDR3 DNA reads as TGTGCCAGCAGGGCAAAGGGGACAGCCCAAGAGACCCAGTACTTC. This translates into CASRAKGTAQETQYF.

This chain connects TRBV5-1 to TRBJ2-2; maybe TRBD1 (6 bases). CDR3 size: 15 residues. With 1 base removed from V and 2 bases from J, the gap between germline ends came to 9 bases. Germline V gene data show CDR1 as SGHRS and CDR2 as YFSETQ. The CDR3 coding sequence is TGCGCCAGCAGCTTGAAAGGGGGAAACACCGGGGAGCTGTTTTTT. Its translation is CASSLKGGNTGELFF.

This clonotype was picked up many times. The chain has TRBV12-3 or TRBV12-4 and TRBJ1-3; D possibly corresponds to TRBD1 (5 bases). CDR3 length: 13 residues. The germline V and J ends were trimmed by 3 bases and 4 bases, with 7 bases remaining between them. The DNA for the CDR3 is TGTGCCAGCAGTTTCGGGGGAGGAAACACCATATATTTT. Protein sequence: CASSFGGGNTIYF.

This clonotype has a count of ten or more. V and J are TRBV7-9 and TRBJ2-5; D remains unclear. The germline V gene encodes CDR1 SEHNR and CDR2 FQNEAQ (reference sequence). CDR3 length: 13 amino acids. V lost 5 bases and J lost 4, with 11 bases in between. CDR3 loop: CASSPSLRETQYF. CDR3 nucleotide sequence: TGTGCCAGCAGCCCTAGTCTTCGAGAGACCCAGTACTTC.

This clonotype was seen many times. This rearrangement joins TRBV24-1 to TRBJ2-6; a possible D gene is TRBD1 (6 bases). Trimming removed 7 bases at V and 0 bases at J, with 9 bases between. Germline V gene lookup returns CDR1 KGHDR and CDR2 SFDVKD. The CDR3 is made up of 15 amino acids. CDR3: CATSTGTSGANVLTF. The CDR3 DNA reads TGTGCCACCAGCACAGGGACCTCTGGGGCCAACGTCCTGACTTTC.

To note about this clonotype: A much larger clone differs from this one at a single base, so this may be a read error. This sequence joins TRBV25-1 and TRBJ2-7; 7 nucleotides line up with TRBD2. Germline assignment: CDR1 MGHDK and CDR2 SYGVNS. The CDR3 totals 14 residues. CDR3 DNA: TGTGCCAGCAGTGATCCAGCGGGACTCGACGAGCAGCACTTC. This gives the protein CASSDPAGLDEQHF.

The chain combines TRBV20-1 with TRBJ1-3, with D uncertain. Germline loops: CDR1 DFQATT, CDR2 SNEGSKA (reference sequence). This CDR3 contains 15 residues. V was cut by 2 bases and J by 0 bases, with 11 bases left in between. The CDR3 reads CSARWAANSGNTIYF. The CDR3 DNA reads TGCAGTGCTAGATGGGCGGCTAACTCTGGAAACACCATATATTTT.

The sample holds many counts of this clonotype. CDR3 residues: CASSRVGFVYGYTF. CDR3 DNA: TGTGCCAGCAGCCGAGTAGGTTTTGTCTATGGCTACACCTTC. The V gene is TRBV28, the J gene TRBJ1-2, with D unclear. Germline CDR1 is MDHEN and CDR2 is SYDVKM. The CDR3 length is 14 residues. Trimming took 6 bases from V and 4 from J, leaving 15 bases between them.

This clonotype was seen ten or more times. This rearrangement joins TRBV28 to TRBJ1-2, with D tentatively TRBD1 (6 bases). The CDR3 spans 15 residues. Per the germline V gene, CDR1 is MDHEN and CDR2 is SYDVKM. V was trimmed by 3 bases and J by 6 bases, leaving 17 bases between them. CDR3 residues: CASSFGRWTDHGYTF. The CDR3 DNA reads as TGTGCCAGCAGTTTTGGTCGGTGGACAGATCATGGCTACACCTTC.

This clonotype has more than one count but fewer than ten. CDR3 sequence (DNA): TGTGCCAGCAGTCCGTTACAAGGTTTGGTGCAGCCCCAGCATTTT. This translates into CASSPLQGLVQPQHF. The chain is built from TRBV6-1 and TRBJ1-5; no reliable D call. The CDR3 runs 15 residues. Between the trimmed V and J ends, which lost 5 bases and 7 bases, there was a span of 18 bases. Germline lookup yields CDR1 MNHNS and CDR2 SASEGT.

The sample holds many counts of this clonotype. The chain couples TRBV2 to TRBJ2-7; 9 nucleotides agree with TRBD2. V gave up 8 bases and J gave up 5 bases; unmatched junction bases: 10. The V gene's germline CDR1 is SNHLY and CDR2 FYNNEI. There are 14 residues in the CDR3. Written as DNA, the CDR3 is TGTGCCAGCTCTCGGCGGGAGGGCTCTAACGAGCAGTACTTC. Translation gives CASSRREGSNEQYF.

As concerns this clonotype: A read error may be the cause here, since a much bigger clone is one base away. The V call is TRBV6-5, the J call TRBJ2-5; D is tentatively TRBD1 or TRBD2 (5 bases each). CDR3 length: 16 amino acids. CDR1 MNHEY and CDR2 SVGAGI come from the germline V gene. V lost 0 bases to trimming and J lost 5 bases, with 16 bases between them. DNA of the CDR3: TGTGCCAGCAGTTACTCGATCTATGGGACGGGGGAGACCCAGTACTTC. Its protein is CASSYSIYGTGETQYF.

The chain employs TRBV18 and TRBJ1-5; 7 positions agree with TRBD1. The V gene end was trimmed by 2 bases and the J gene end by 7 bases; junction bases not matched to a gene: 8. Germline-derived CDR1 and CDR2 are KGHSH and LQKENI. The CDR3 is 15 residues long. The CDR3 loop reads CASSPETGRKQPQHF. The CDR3 DNA is TGTGCCAGCTCACCAGAGACAGGGAGGAAACAGCCCCAGCATTTT. Based on the CDR3 plus reference TRBV18 and TRBJ1-5, the full variable domain is NAGVMQNPRHLVRRRGQEARLRCSPMKGHSHVYWYRQLPEEGLKFMVYLQKENIIDESGMPKERFSAEFPKEGPSILRIQQVVRGDSAAYFCASSPETGRKQPQHFGDGTRLSIL.

This clonotype showed up just a few times. This chain connects TRBV20-1 to TRBJ2-7; D is ambiguous. The CDR3 is 13 amino acids. Trimming left V 3 bases short and J 2 bases short, with 11 bases between. Germline V gives CDR1 DFQATT, CDR2 SNEGSKA (reference sequence). CDR3: CSASARSPYEQYF. In nucleotides, the CDR3 is TGCAGTGCTAGCGCTCGGAGTCCCTACGAGCAGTACTTC.

V usage is TRBV14 and J usage is TRBJ2-1; no definite D call. Germline values: CDR1 SGHDN, CDR2 FVKESK. V lost 0 bases to trimming and J lost 8 bases, with 8 bases between them. The CDR3 extends over 13 amino acids. CDR3 amino acids: CASSQDPLDEQFF. Here the CDR3 DNA reads TGTGCCAGCAGCCAAGACCCCTTGGATGAGCAGTTCTTC.

The table lists this clonotype with a few counts. The V call is TRBV19, the J call TRBJ2-2, with 7 bases that match TRBD1. CDR1 LNHDA and CDR2 SQIVND come from the germline V gene (reference sequence). Trimming took 2 bases from V and 7 from J; bases not matched to a gene: 7. The CDR3 is made up of 15 amino acids. CDR3 DNA: TGTGCCAGTAGTATATCGGGACAGCCCGACGGGGAGCTGTTTTTT. Translation gives CASSISGQPDGELFF.

This clonotype was counted a few times. The rearrangement uses TRBV20-1 and TRBJ2-5; D could derive from TRBD1 or TRBD2 (5 bases each). V was trimmed by 0 bases and J by 9 bases, leaving 14 bases between them. The CDR3 totals 13 residues. Germline V gene data show CDR1 as DFQATT and CDR2 as SNEGSKA (reference sequence). The DNA of the CDR3 is TGCAGTGCTAGAGAAGCAGGAGTGGGACCCCAGTACTTC. It codes for CSAREAGVGPQYF.

Notes on this clonotype: This may arise from a read error, as a much more abundant clone is one base away. The rearrangement links TRBV5-1 to TRBJ2-7; the D is unclear. The CDR3 has 14 amino acids. The germline V gene has CDR1 SGHRS and CDR2 YFSETQ. Trimming took off 1 base at V and 2 bases at J, with 10 bases between the two ends. The CDR3 DNA follows: TGCGCCAGCAGCTTGAGGTCCGCAACCTACGAGCAGTACTTC. Its protein is CASSLRSATYEQYF.

The rearrangement uses TRBV28 and TRBJ2-2; 10 positions agree with TRBD2. The CDR3 has 20 residues. V lost 2 bases and J lost 6; bases outside the gene matches: 18. The germline V gene has CDR1 MDHEN and CDR2 SYDVKM. The CDR3 loop is CASSLEVGLLAGERAGELFF. CDR3 sequence (DNA): TGTGCCAGCAGTTTAGAAGTCGGGCTGCTAGCGGGAGAGCGGGCCGGGGAGCTGTTTTTT. Full variable domain (outside the CDR3, taken from reference TRBV28 and TRBJ2-2): DVKVTQSSRYLVKRTGEKVFLECVQDMDHENMFWYRQDPGLGLRLIYFSYDVKMKEKGDIPEGYSVSREKKERFSLILESASTNQTSMYLCASSLEVGLLAGERAGELFFGEGSRLTVL.

The rearrangement uses TRBV5-1 and TRBJ2-2; D gene uncertain. The CDR3 length is 16 residues. V was shortened by 0 bases and J by 1 base, with 10 bases between the two germline ends. CDR1 and CDR2 from the germline V gene are SGHRS and YFSETQ. The CDR3 DNA reads as TGCGCCAGCAGCTTGGACAGTCGGGTGAACACCGGGGAGCTGTTTTTT. The encoded protein is CASSLDSRVNTGELFF.

The chain couples TRBV6-2 or TRBV6-3 to TRBJ2-1; 14 bases map to TRBD2. Trimming cost V 6 bases and J 7 bases; bases outside gene matches: 5. This CDR3 is 15 amino acids long. Germline CDR1 MNHEY, CDR2 SVGEGT. The CDR3 DNA is TGTGCCAGCAGCCGGGGACTAGCGGGAGTTAATGAGCAGTTCTTC. Amino acid sequence: CASSRGLAGVNEQFF.

This clonotype was observed a handful of times. The chain couples TRBV20-1 to TRBJ2-5; 11 nucleotides align to TRBD2. This CDR3 has 14 amino acids. V dropped 5 bases and J dropped 2; count of bases not matched to a gene: 4. Germline assignment: CDR1 DFQATT and CDR2 SNEGSKA (reference sequence). In nucleotides, the CDR3 is TGCAGTGCTCTCGGGACTAGCGGACAAGAGACCCAGTACTTC. This codes for CSALGTSGQETQYF.

This clonotype was seen repeatedly, ten times or more. J is TRBJ1-1 and V is TRBV2; no definite D call. The CDR3 is 12 amino acids. Trimming removed 7 bases from V and 1 base from J, with 7 bases in between. CDR1 SNHLY and CDR2 FYNNEI come from the germline V gene. The CDR3 DNA sequence: TGTGCCAGCAAACCAGAGAACACTGAAGCTTTCTTT. It codes for CASKPENTEAFF.

V usage is TRBV10-1 and J usage is TRBJ2-7; 7 nucleotides align to TRBD1. The CDR3 is made up of 14 amino acids. V shed 6 bases, J shed 2 bases, and the junction held 7 bases outside the gene matches. From germline, CDR1 is WNHNN and CDR2 SYGVQD (reference sequence). CDR3 in DNA: TGCGCCAGCAGCGACAGGGTTTCCCCCTACGAGCAGTACTTC. Protein product: CASSDRVSPYEQYF.

The chain uses TRBV12-3 or TRBV12-4 and TRBJ1-1; TRBD1 agrees at 8 bases. The V and J ends lost 6 bases and 2 bases, in that order; junction bases with no gene match: 11. This CDR3 is built from 16 residues. The CDR3 reads CASSSSPGTGNTEAFF. The CDR3 DNA follows: TGTGCCAGCAGCTCCTCTCCCGGGACAGGAAACACTGAAGCTTTCTTT.

This clonotype was observed many times. The chain employs TRBV6-1 and TRBJ1-1; 8 bases align to TRBD1. V lost 5 bases and J lost 4; bases outside the gene matches: 6. Germline loops: CDR1 MNHNS, CDR2 SASEGT. The CDR3 totals 14 residues. The CDR3 sequence is CASSKVTGATEAFF. The CDR3 bases are TGTGCCAGCAGTAAAGTGACAGGGGCCACTGAAGCTTTCTTT.

The chain combines TRBV20-1 with TRBJ1-1, with D unclear. CDR3 length: 14 residues. V lost 1 base and J lost 7, with 16 bases in between. Germline CDR1 and CDR2: DFQATT and SNEGSKA (reference sequence). The CDR3 nucleotides read TGCAGTGCTAGAGCCTCATCCCTCCGGGGTGAAGCTTTCTTT. This codes for CSARASSLRGEAFF.